This TCR beta chain appears in the sequencing data of a study of Graves' ophthalmopathy and Graves' hyperthyroidism. Study background: Peripheral blood was collected at initial diagnosis, before any treatment. General study points: Ophthalmopathy progression prediction by the model yielded a sensitivity of roughly 67% and a specificity of 72.22%. Detected in blood as well were most expanded thyroid clonotypes with frequency above 0.001.

Diagnostic conclusions were grounded in clinical symptoms, serum thyroxine, TRAb, thyroid ultrasound and orbital computed tomography. TCR beta CDR3 amplification used RNA transcripts. HTBI primers served in a first-round RT-PCR, which a second-round multiplex PCR followed. TCRdb used MiXCR to reprocess the multiplex PCR reads, holding one entry per CDR3 protein. Here the sample spans hundreds of thousands of distinct CDR3 sequences, about 24% being singletons. This clonotype has at least ten counts. Its antigen remains unidentified. The sample consisted of peripheral blood. This clonotype was obtained from a woman younger than 35 with stable Graves' hyperthyroidism. Some clones in this sample may be carry-over from other donors' samples.

CDR3 nucleotides: TGTGCCAGCAGTGAAGTAGCAGCAAACTACGAGCAGTACTTC. This codes for CASSEVAANYEQYF. The chain uses TRBV6-1 and TRBJ2-7, with D hard to call. The V gene lost 1 base and the J gene lost 3 bases, with 10 bases spanning the gap. The CDR3 contains 14 residues. Germline CDR1 and CDR2: MNHNS and SASEGT.